One and the same sample provided the 28 T cell receptor beta chains below, sequenced in a study of cytomegalovirus exposure and HLA in healthy donors. PCR primers comprised 60 Vbeta and 13 Jbeta primers. Sequenced by immunoSEQ multiplex PCR; TCRdb stores in-frame clones only, minus some. This sample has about 170,000 clones, with about 80% found just once. The material sequenced was PBMCs. The receptors were sampled from a woman in her 30s in good health and CMV-seropositive.

This chain connects TRBV2 to TRBJ1-5; no clear D gene. Trimming removed 3 bases at V and 6 bases at J, with 9 bases between. The CDR3 contains 13 residues. Per the germline V gene, CDR1 is SNHLY and CDR2 is FYNNEI. CDR3 sequence reads: CASSEDNSQPQHF. In DNA, the CDR3 is TGTGCCAGCAGTGAGGATAACAGTCAGCCCCAGCATTTT. Drawing the rest from reference TRBV2 and TRBJ1-5, the complete variable domain is EPEVTQTPSHQVTQMGQEVILRCVPISNHLYFYWYRQILGQKVEFLVSFYNNEISEKSEIFDDQFSVERPDGSNFTLKIRSTKLEDSAMYFCASSEDNSQPQHFGDGTRLSIL.

This clone was seen a few times. The rearrangement joins TRBV7-8 to TRBJ1-5; no definite D call. V gave up 1 base and J gave up 1 base, with 11 bases separating them. Germline V gene data show CDR1 as SGHVS and CDR2 as FQNEAQ. CDR3 length: 16 amino acids. The CDR3 DNA sequence: TGTGCCAGCAGCTTAGTATCGGTGATGAGCAATCAGCCCCAGCATTTT. It yields the protein CASSLVSVMSNQPQHF.

The CDR3 is CASSLGGPDTQYF. The CDR3 nucleotides read TGTGCCAGCAGTCTAGGGGGTCCAGATACGCAGTATTTT. V and J are TRBV6-1 and TRBJ2-3; possible D gene TRBD1, 6 bases. Germline-derived CDR1 and CDR2 are MNHNS and SASEGT. This CDR3 contains 13 residues. V was clipped by 5 bases and J by 4 bases, with 10 bases between them.

The chain couples TRBV7-2 to TRBJ2-3, with TRBD2 identical over 7 bases. V gave up 4 bases and J gave up 3 bases; unmatched junction bases: 7. Germline lookup yields CDR1 SGHTA and CDR2 FQGNSA. The CDR3 length is 15 residues. The DNA of the CDR3 is TGTGCCAGCAGCTCCGACGGACTAGTTACAGATACGCAGTATTTT. It yields the protein CASSSDGLVTDTQYF.

This clone was seen once. This sequence joins TRBV9 and TRBJ2-3; 7 bases match TRBD2. The junction had 4 bases not matched to a gene; V was cut back by 2 bases and J by 1 base. Germline CDR1 and CDR2: SGDLS and YYNGEE. CDR3 size: 15 residues. The CDR3 nucleotides are TGTGCCAGCAGCGTCCTGGGGGGGGGCACAGATACGCAGTATTTT. Its translation: CASSVLGGGTDTQYF.

The chain links TRBV29-1 to TRBJ2-7; D not resolved. Trimming removed 6 bases at V and 3 bases at J, with 18 bases between. CDR1 and CDR2 from the germline V gene are SQVTM and ANQGSEA. CDR3 length: 14 residues. The CDR3 loop reads CSVDSPTGLYEQYF. CDR3 bases: TGCAGCGTGGATTCGCCCACTGGGCTCTACGAGCAGTACTTC.

This clone occurred a few times. The V gene is TRBV7-2, the J gene TRBJ2-7, with 7 bases fitting TRBD2. Germline lookup yields CDR1 SGHTA and CDR2 FQGNSA. V gave up 5 bases and J gave up 3 bases; unmatched junction bases: 7. The CDR3 covers 14 residues. The CDR3 DNA is TGTGCCAGCAGCCCACAGTGGGGGGGCTACGAGCAGTACTTC. This gives the protein CASSPQWGGYEQYF.

This clone has just one count. This chain links TRBV18 with TRBJ2-1; 11 nucleotides align to TRBD2. This CDR3 region has 16 residues. Germline lookup yields CDR1 KGHSH and CDR2 LQKENI. The J segment lost 6 bases and the V segment lost 3 bases, leaving 7 bases of the junction unmatched. As DNA, the CDR3 is TGTGCCAGCTCACCTAATAGCGGGAGGGCCGTCAATGAGCAGTTCTTC. Translation gives CASSPNSGRAVNEQFF.

The CDR3 nucleotides are TGTGCCAGCAGCTTAGGTCCCTCTCGAGATACGCAGTATTTT. It is translated as CASSLGPSRDTQYF. The rearrangement links TRBV11-2 to TRBJ2-3; D is unresolved. The germline CDR1 and CDR2 sequences are SGHAT and FQNNGV. This CDR3 contains 14 residues. Trimming removed 1 base from V and 5 bases from J, with 10 bases in between.

The V and J genes are TRBV5-4 and TRBJ2-1; 12 nucleotides agree with TRBD2. The J segment lost 2 bases and the V segment lost 3 bases, leaving 6 bases of the junction unmatched. The CDR3 is 17 residues long. Per the germline V gene, CDR1 is SGHNT and CDR2 is YYREEE (reference sequence). CDR3 residues: CASSSTSGSSPYNEQFF. For the CDR3, the DNA is TGTGCCAGCAGCTCGACTAGCGGGAGTAGTCCCTACAATGAGCAGTTCTTC.

The chain is built from TRBV18 and TRBJ2-7; D ambiguous. V was shortened by 2 bases and J by 1 base, with 3 bases between the two germline ends. Germline CDR1 and CDR2: KGHSH and LQKENI. CDR3 length: 12 amino acids. The CDR3 sequence: CASSPESYEQYF. CDR3 DNA: TGTGCCAGCTCACCAGAGTCCTACGAGCAGTACTTC.

This sequence joins TRBV5-1 and TRBJ1-1, with D possibly matching TRBD1 (5 bases). The CDR3 runs 14 residues. Deletions cut 3 bases from V and 4 bases from J, with 13 bases between. From germline, CDR1 is SGHRS and CDR2 YFSETQ. CDR3 sequence reads: CASSWNGGGTEAFF. In DNA, the CDR3 is TGCGCCAGCAGCTGGAACGGGGGAGGCACTGAAGCTTTCTTT. Variable domain in full (rest from reference TRBV5-1 and TRBJ1-1): KAGVTQTPRYLIKTRGQQVTLSCSPISGHRSVSWYQQTPGQGLQFLFEYFSETQRNKGNFPGRFSGRQFSNSRSEMNVSTLELGDSALYLCASSWNGGGTEAFFGQGTRLTVV.

This rearrangement joins TRBV25-1 to TRBJ2-7; 10 nucleotides align to TRBD1. Trimming took 3 bases from V and 5 from J; bases not matched to a gene: 7. This CDR3 has 15 amino acids. Germline-derived CDR1 and CDR2 are MGHDK and SYGVNS. The CDR3, as DNA: TGTGCCAGCAGTGATCCCGGGACAGGGGACCACGAGCAGTACTTC. It codes for CASSDPGTGDHEQYF.

The chain recombines TRBV28 with TRBJ2-5, with D uncertain. CDR3 size: 15 residues. Trimming took off 3 bases at V and 5 bases at J, with 16 bases between the two ends. Germline lookup yields CDR1 MDHEN and CDR2 SYDVKM. The CDR3 protein is CASSLLRSVGETQYF. CDR3 sequence (DNA): TGTGCCAGCAGTTTGTTGAGGAGCGTCGGTGAGACCCAGTACTTC. Filled out from reference TRBV28 and TRBJ2-5, the complete variable domain reads DVKVTQSSRYLVKRTGEKVFLECVQDMDHENMFWYRQDPGLGLRLIYFSYDVKMKEKGDIPEGYSVSREKKERFSLILESASTNQTSMYLCASSLLRSVGETQYFGPGTRLLVL.

In DNA, the CDR3 is TGTGCCAGCAGCCAGGGACTAGCGGACGCCAATGAGCAGTTCTTC. It translates to CASSQGLADANEQFF. The V call is TRBV4-2, the J call TRBJ2-1; TRBD2 matches at 11 bases. Germline values: CDR1 LGHNA, CDR2 YNFKEQ. The V gene end was trimmed by 3 bases and the J gene end by 6 bases; junction bases not matched to a gene: 4. This CDR3 is built from 15 residues.

As concerns this clone: One end of the junction is discordant with germline, which a read error may explain. This chain links TRBV6-6 with TRBJ2-1, with D maybe TRBD2 (6 bases). This CDR3 is built from 13 residues. CDR1 is MNHNY, CDR2 SVGAGI, per germline (reference sequence). Here the CDR3 reads CASSYPTSRERFF. The CDR3 DNA is TGTGCCAGCAGTTACCCCACTAGCCGAGAGCGGTTCTTC.

The CDR3 DNA reads as TGTGCCAGCAGCAAACGGGGGATGAGAAACATTCAGTACTTC. It is translated as CASSKRGMRNIQYF. The chain links TRBV21-1 to TRBJ2-4; the D call in the table, TRBD2, was not verified against the DNA. TRBV21-1 is assigned pseudogene status. The CDR3 spans 14 residues.

This chain connects TRBV6-5 to TRBJ1-1; TRBD1 aligns across 11 bases. The junction had 5 bases not matched to a gene; V was cut back by 1 base and J by 7 bases. Germline assignment: CDR1 MNHEY and CDR2 SVGAGI. The CDR3 covers 15 residues. This chain's CDR3 is CASSYLGQGAGEAFF. As DNA, the CDR3 is TGTGCCAGCAGTTACTTAGGACAGGGGGCCGGTGAAGCTTTCTTT.

The chain employs TRBV6-5 and TRBJ2-1; 7 bases align to TRBD2. Germline lookup yields CDR1 MNHEY and CDR2 SVGAGI. The CDR3 is made up of 13 amino acids. Trimming removed 7 bases from V and 6 bases from J; junction bases left unmatched: 6. CDR3 sequence: CASTGTTINEQFF. The DNA for the CDR3 is TGTGCCAGCACCGGGACTACGATCAATGAGCAGTTCTTC.

This chain joins TRBV5-1 and TRBJ1-4; 7 bases are shared with TRBD1. J was trimmed by 1 base and V by 2 bases; bases with no gene match: 2. Germline V CDR1 and CDR2: SGHRS, YFSETQ. The CDR3 is made up of 15 amino acids. Here the CDR3 reads CASSFSGGTNEKLFF. The CDR3 nucleotides read TGCGCCAGCAGCTTCTCAGGGGGAACTAATGAAAAACTGTTTTTT.

V gene TRBV11-2 combines with J gene TRBJ2-3; 11 bases fit TRBD1. With V trimmed by 5 bases and J by 7 bases, 8 bases remained unmatched. Per germline, CDR1 SGHAT and CDR2 FQNNGV. The CDR3 loop spans 15 amino acids. This CDR3 is CASSASEDRGHTQYF. CDR3 DNA sequence: TGTGCCAGCAGCGCTAGTGAGGACAGGGGGCATACGCAGTATTTT.

The chain joins TRBV4-1 to TRBJ2-5, with TRBD2 matching 8 bases. The CDR3 has 16 residues. Germline V gene data show CDR1 as MGHRA and CDR2 as YSYEKL. Germline trimming cut 4 bases from V and 2 bases from J; bases unmatched to any gene: 9. Here the CDR3 reads CASSPGGLAGQETQYF. The CDR3 nucleotides are TGCGCCAGCAGCCCGGGGGGGCTAGCGGGTCAAGAGACCCAGTACTTC.

V and J are TRBV6-6 and TRBJ1-1; the D gene is possibly TRBD1 (6 bases). The V end was cut by 3 bases, the J end by 10 bases, with 12 bases between. Germline lookup yields CDR1 MNHNY and CDR2 SVGAGI (reference sequence). The CDR3 has 12 amino acids. CDR3 loop: CASSYTQGTAFF. CDR3 nucleotide sequence: TGTGCCAGCAGTTATACACAGGGCACAGCTTTCTTT.

This clone has just one count. The CDR3 DNA sequence: TGTGCCATCAGTGATCTCTTGGGGCTAGATCGGAGCAATGAGCAGTTCTTC. This translates into CAISDLLGLDRSNEQFF. The chain carries TRBV10-3 and TRBJ2-1; a weak D match, TRBD1 (5 bases). The CDR3 has 17 residues. Germline V lookup: CDR1 ENHRY, CDR2 SYGVKD. V lost 3 bases to trimming and J lost 6 bases, with 21 bases between them.

In this sample, this clone turned up a few times. The chain is built from TRBV19 and TRBJ2-3, with a possible D match to TRBD1 (6 bases). The CDR3 is 16 residues long. Germline lookup yields CDR1 LNHDA and CDR2 SQIVND (reference sequence). V was trimmed by 8 bases and J by 0 bases, leaving 18 bases between them. CDR3 coding DNA: TGTGCCAGTCCGAGGACAGTCGATACTAGCACAGATACGCAGTATTTT. It yields the protein CASPRTVDTSTDTQYF.

The chain is built from TRBV10-1 and TRBJ2-3, with TRBD2 matching over 14 bases. This CDR3 is built from 15 residues. With V trimmed by 4 bases and J by 5 bases, 2 bases remained unmatched. The germline V gene encodes CDR1 WNHNN and CDR2 SYGVQD (reference sequence). For the CDR3, the DNA is TGCGCCAGCAGTGCTGGACTAGCGGGAGGAGATACGCAGTATTTT. Translated: CASSAGLAGGDTQYF.

The chain couples TRBV11-3 to TRBJ2-7, with a tentative D call TRBD2 (5 bases). The CDR3 is 13 amino acids. CDR1 and CDR2 (germline): SGHNT, YENEEA. With 4 bases removed from V and 3 bases from J, the gap between germline ends came to 10 bases. The CDR3 sequence: CASSYDGNYEQYF. The CDR3, as DNA: TGTGCCAGCAGCTACGACGGGAACTACGAGCAGTACTTC.

The rearrangement uses TRBV5-4 and TRBJ2-7; TRBD2 might be the D (6 bases). Trimming took 0 bases from V and 3 from J, leaving 13 bases between them. The CDR3 runs 15 residues. The germline V gene encodes CDR1 SGHNT and CDR2 YYREEE (reference sequence). In DNA, the CDR3 is TGTGCCAGCAGCTTGGCCGGGGGACCCTACTACGAGCAGTACTTC. This sequence encodes CASSLAGGPYYEQYF. Combining the CDR3 with reference TRBV5-4 and TRBJ2-7 gives the whole variable domain ETGVTQSPTHLIKTRGQQVTLRCSSQSGHNTVSWYQQALGQGPQFIFQYYREEENGRGNFPPRFSGLQFPNYSSELNVNALELDDSALYLCASSLAGGPYYEQYFGPGTRLTVT.